One T cell receptor beta chain is described in this entry. Investigators reverse transcribed all isolated RNA, so they sequenced expressed TCRB transcripts. The protocol was immunoSEQ multiplex PCR, while the TCRdb copy is restricted to in-frame clones and leaves out a portion. This table holds about 110,000 clones, about two fifths found once. This entry belongs to a study of beta chain features in type 1 diabetes. This CDR3 is built from 16 residues. Trimming took off 5 bases at V and 6 bases at J, with 23 bases between the two ends. CDR1 SEHNR and CDR2 FQNEAQ come from the germline V gene (reference sequence).

The sequence came from a woman between 18 and 29 years old in good health. The chain links TRBV7-9 to TRBJ2-7; D may be TRBD2 (5 bases). Sequencing was performed on stem cell memory CD4+ T cells from blood. The CDR3 reads CASSPRPRLAIGEQYF. The CDR3 coding sequence is TGTGCCAGCAGCCCGCGGCCGCGGCTAGCAATCGGCGAGCAGTACTTC.